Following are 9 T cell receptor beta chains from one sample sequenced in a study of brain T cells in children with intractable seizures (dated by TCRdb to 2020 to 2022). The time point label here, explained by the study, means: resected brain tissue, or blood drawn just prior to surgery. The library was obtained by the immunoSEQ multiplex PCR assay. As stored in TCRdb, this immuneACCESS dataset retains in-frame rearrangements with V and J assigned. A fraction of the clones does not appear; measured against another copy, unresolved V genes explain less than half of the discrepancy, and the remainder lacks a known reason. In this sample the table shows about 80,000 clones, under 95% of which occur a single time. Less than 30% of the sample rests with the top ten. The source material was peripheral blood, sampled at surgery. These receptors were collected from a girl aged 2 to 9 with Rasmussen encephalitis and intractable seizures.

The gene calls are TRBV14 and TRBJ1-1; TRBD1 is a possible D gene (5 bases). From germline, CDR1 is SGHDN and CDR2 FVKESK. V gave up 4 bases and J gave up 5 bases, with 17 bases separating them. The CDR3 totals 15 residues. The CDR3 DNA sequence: TGTGCCAGCAGCCCGCTGGGGCCCGGGCGGACTGAAGCTTTCTTT. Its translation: CASSPLGPGRTEAFF.

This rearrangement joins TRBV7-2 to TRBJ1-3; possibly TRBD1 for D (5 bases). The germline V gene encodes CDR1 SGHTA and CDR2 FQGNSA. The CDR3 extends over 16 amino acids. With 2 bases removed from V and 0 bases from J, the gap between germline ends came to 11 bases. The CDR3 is CASSLTGPTSGNTIYF. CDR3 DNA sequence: TGTGCCAGCAGCTTAACAGGTCCCACCTCTGGAAACACCATATATTTT.

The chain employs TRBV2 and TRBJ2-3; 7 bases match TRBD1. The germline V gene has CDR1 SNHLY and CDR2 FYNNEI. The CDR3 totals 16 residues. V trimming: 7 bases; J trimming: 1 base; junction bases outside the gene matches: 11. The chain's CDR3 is CASTPRQGFGTDTQYF. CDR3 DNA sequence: TGTGCCAGCACCCCAAGACAGGGCTTCGGCACAGATACGCAGTATTTT.

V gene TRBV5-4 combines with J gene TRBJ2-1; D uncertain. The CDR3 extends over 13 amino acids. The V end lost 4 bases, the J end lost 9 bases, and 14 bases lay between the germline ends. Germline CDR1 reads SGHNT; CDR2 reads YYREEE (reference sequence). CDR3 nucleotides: TGTGCCAGCAGCCCCGGGCCCGCCGGTGAGCAGTTCTTC. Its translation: CASSPGPAGEQFF. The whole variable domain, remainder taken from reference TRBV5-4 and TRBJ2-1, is ETGVTQSPTHLIKTRGQQVTLRCSSQSGHNTVSWYQQALGQGPQFIFQYYREEENGRGNFPPRFSGLQFPNYSSELNVNALELDDSALYLCASSPGPAGEQFFGPGTRLTVL.

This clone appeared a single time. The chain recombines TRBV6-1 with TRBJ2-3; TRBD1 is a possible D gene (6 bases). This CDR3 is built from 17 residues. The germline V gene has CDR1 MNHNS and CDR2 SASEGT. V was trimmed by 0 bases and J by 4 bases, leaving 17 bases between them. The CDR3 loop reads CASSEAVNYRAADTQYF. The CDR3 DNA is TGTGCCAGCAGTGAAGCGGTTAACTACAGGGCGGCAGATACGCAGTATTTT.

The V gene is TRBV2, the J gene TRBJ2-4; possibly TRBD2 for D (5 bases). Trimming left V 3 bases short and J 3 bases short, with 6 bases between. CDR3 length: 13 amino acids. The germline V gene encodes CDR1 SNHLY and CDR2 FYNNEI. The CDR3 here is CASSDRDKNIQYF. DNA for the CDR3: TGTGCCAGCAGTGACCGGGACAAAAACATTCAGTACTTC.

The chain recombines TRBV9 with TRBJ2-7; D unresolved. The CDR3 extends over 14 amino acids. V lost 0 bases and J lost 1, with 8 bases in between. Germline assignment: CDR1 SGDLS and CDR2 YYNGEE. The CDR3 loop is CASSVDPASYEQYF. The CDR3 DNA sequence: TGTGCCAGCAGCGTAGACCCTGCTTCCTACGAGCAGTACTTC.

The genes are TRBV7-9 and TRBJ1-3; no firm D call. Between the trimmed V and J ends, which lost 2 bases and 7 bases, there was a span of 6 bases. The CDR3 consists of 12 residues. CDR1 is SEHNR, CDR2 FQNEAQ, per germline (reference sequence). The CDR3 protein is CASSLYMNTIYF. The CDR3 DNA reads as TGTGCCAGCAGCTTATACATGAACACCATATATTTT.

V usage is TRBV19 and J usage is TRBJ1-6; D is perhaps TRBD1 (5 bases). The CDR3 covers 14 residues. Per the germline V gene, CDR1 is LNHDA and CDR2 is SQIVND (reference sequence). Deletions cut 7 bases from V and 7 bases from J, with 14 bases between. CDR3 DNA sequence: TGTGCCAGTACCGGGGGGGATTACAATTCACCCCTCCACTTT. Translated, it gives CASTGGDYNSPLHF. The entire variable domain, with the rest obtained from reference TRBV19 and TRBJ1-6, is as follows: DGGITQSPKYLFRKEGQNVTLSCEQNLNHDAMYWYRQDPGQGLRLIYYSQIVNDFQKGDIAEGYSVSREKKESFPLTVTSAQKNPTAFYLCASTGGDYNSPLHFGNGTRLTVT.